This T cell receptor (beta chain) was captured in a study of blood T cells in healthy people across ages. Alongside a J-beta primer mix, a sample-barcoded 5' primer served in a second PCR lasting roughly 7 to 11 cycles. TCRdb independently ran MiXCR on the 5' RACE reads; one entry per CDR3 protein. Of about 1 million distinct CDR3 sequences detected, approximately 25% appear once; the ten largest clones hold approximately 0.79%. Per germline, CDR1 MNHNS and CDR2 SASEGT. The CDR3 covers 14 residues. V lost 1 base and J lost 5; bases outside the gene matches: 5. This same sample was also part of a study on T cells of mothers and their children. As that study records: Not a single persistent microchimeric T cell clone was detected.

The sequenced sample consisted of blood. This sequence originates from a girl aged 2 to 9 in good health. The genes are TRBV6-1 and TRBJ2-7, with 7 bases matching TRBD1. CDR3 in DNA: TGTGCCAGCAGTGAAGACAGGGGTTGGGACGAGCAGTACTTC. It is translated as CASSEDRGWDEQYF.